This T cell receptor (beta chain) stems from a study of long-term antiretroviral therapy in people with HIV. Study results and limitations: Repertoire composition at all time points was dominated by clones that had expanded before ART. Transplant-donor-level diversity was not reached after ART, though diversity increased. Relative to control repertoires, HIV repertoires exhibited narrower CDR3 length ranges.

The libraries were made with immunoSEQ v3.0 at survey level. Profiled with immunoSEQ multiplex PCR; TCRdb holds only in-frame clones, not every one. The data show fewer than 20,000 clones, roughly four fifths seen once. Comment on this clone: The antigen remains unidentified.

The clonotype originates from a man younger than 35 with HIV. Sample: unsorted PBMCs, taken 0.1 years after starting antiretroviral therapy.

CDR3 protein: CASSLGGPHPSDEQYF. DNA of the CDR3: TGTGCCAGCAGTTTAGGAGGGCCCCACCCTTCCGACGAGCAGTACTTC. This chain connects TRBV6-5 to TRBJ2-7; D may be TRBD2 (6 bases). Trimming left V 4 bases short and J 5 bases short, with 21 bases between. This CDR3 has 16 amino acids. The germline gives CDR1 MNHEY, CDR2 SVGAGI.